What follows are 5 T cell receptor beta chains derived from one specimen sequenced in a study of blood T cell repertoires in COVID-19. Sequenced by immunoSEQ multiplex PCR; TCRdb stores in-frame clones only, minus some. The top ten hold 4.5% to 5.5% of the sample, which has 200,000 or so clones, 70% to 85% seen once. Sequenced sample: peripheral blood. These receptors came from a woman in her twenties or thirties with acute or convalescent COVID-19.

The gene calls are TRBV7-9 and TRBJ2-3; D is ambiguous. Germline V lookup: CDR1 SEHNR, CDR2 FQNEAQ (reference sequence). CDR3 length: 15 residues. With 3 bases removed from V and 0 bases from J, the gap between germline ends came to 10 bases. The chain's CDR3 is CASSLRTGSTDTQYF. In DNA form, the CDR3 reads TGTGCCAGCAGCTTGCGTACCGGGAGCACAGATACGCAGTATTTT.

The V gene is TRBV10-3, the J gene TRBJ2-7, with unresolved D. The CDR3 has 12 residues. Trimming pared 11 bases from V and 0 bases from J, leaving 11 bases between. Germline V gives CDR1 ENHRY, CDR2 SYGVKD. CDR3 nucleotides: TGTGCCGTTAGACTTCACTCCTACGAGCAGTACTTC. This sequence encodes CAVRLHSYEQYF.

The V call is TRBV5-5, the J call TRBJ1-2; 11 nucleotides line up with TRBD1. CDR1 SGHKS and CDR2 YYEKEE come from the germline V gene (reference sequence). The CDR3 runs 16 residues. J was trimmed by 8 bases and V by 0 bases; bases with no gene match: 9. The DNA of the CDR3 is TGTGCCAGCAGCTTGGGGACGGGACAGGGGGTAGAGGGCTACACCTTC. Its protein is CASSLGTGQGVEGYTF.

On this clone: Germline is not matched at one junction end, which may reflect a read error. The identical CDR3 is also encoded by other nucleotide sequences in the sample. V and J are TRBV27 and TRBJ2-2, with TRBD2 matching over 10 bases. Germline V gene sequence: CDR1 MNHEY, CDR2 SMNVEV (reference sequence). The CDR3 runs 17 residues. DNA for the CDR3: TGTGCCAGTAGTTTAGAAGCGGGGGGGCGAATTACCGGGGAGCTGTTTTTT. Protein product: CASSLEAGGRITGELFF.

The chain employs TRBV3-1 (or the pseudogene TRBV3-2) and TRBJ1-3; perhaps TRBD1 as D (6 bases). Germline V CDR1 and CDR2: LGHDT, YNNKEL (reference sequence). The V end was cut by 2 bases, the J end by 2 bases, with 10 bases between. This CDR3 is 15 amino acids long. The CDR3 protein is CASSQWTVTGNTIYF. In DNA, the CDR3 is TGTGCCAGCAGCCAATGGACAGTTACTGGAAACACCATATATTTT.